Below are 3 T cell receptor beta chains sequenced from a single sample in a study of Graves' ophthalmopathy and Graves' hyperthyroidism. The TCR beta CDR3 regions underwent amplification from RNA transcripts. HTBI-primed RT-PCR formed the first round, and a multiplex PCR formed the second. TCRdb reprocessed the multiplex PCR reads via MiXCR and lists one record per CDR3 protein. The sample lists around 600,000 distinct CDR3 sequences; just over 40% were seen once. Sequencing was carried out using peripheral blood. These receptors originate from an adult man with Graves' ophthalmopathy.

The genes are TRBV4-3 and TRBJ2-2, with TRBD1 identical over 8 bases. J gave up 4 bases and V 1 base, and 2 bases lay outside the gene matches. Germline lookup yields CDR1 LGHNA and CDR2 YSLEER. This CDR3 has 15 residues. Here the CDR3 reads CASSQGQGSTGELFF. CDR3 bases: TGCGCCAGCAGCCAAGGACAGGGGAGCACCGGGGAGCTGTTTTTT.

This chain links TRBV7-8 with TRBJ1-1, with 7 bases matching TRBD1. V gave up 3 bases and J gave up 2 bases; unmatched junction bases: 3. The CDR3 sequence is 14 residues long. Germline V gives CDR1 SGHVS, CDR2 FQNEAQ. CDR3 DNA sequence: TGTGCCAGCAGCTTCGACAGGGATAACACTGAAGCTTTCTTT. Translating gives CASSFDRDNTEAFF.

The chain is built from TRBV29-1 and TRBJ1-1; D uncertain. V lost 4 bases and J 6 bases, leaving 9 bases between the germline ends. The CDR3 consists of 11 residues. The germline V gene encodes CDR1 SQVTM and CDR2 ANQGSEA. The CDR3 bases are TGCAGCGTTGGGCCCCGCGCTGAAGCTTTCTTT. It codes for CSVGPRAEAFF.